This T cell receptor beta chain is from a study of T cell repertoires and leukemia-associated antigens. Study at large: Each sample gave roughly 3 to 5.0 million effective reads.

This clonotype is deemed medium-sized (0.01 to 0.1%). The antigen is unknown. Without fetal bovine serum, CD3+ T cells were rested overnight. This CDR3 comprises 14 residues. V gave up 2 bases and J gave up 4 bases, with 12 bases separating them. Looked up from germline, CDR1 is DFQATT and CDR2 is SNEGSKA (reference sequence). TCRdb reprocessed the 5' RACE reads with MiXCR, giving one entry per CDR3 protein. The repertoire holds over 10,000 distinct CDR3 sequences, with 35% to 45% as singletons. General study findings and limits: Expanded clones' antigen specificity and function were not directly tested.

The rearrangement uses TRBV20-1 and TRBJ1-3, with D hard to call. The receptor comes from a female donor in good health. The source material was CD3+ T cells sorted from blood and cultured. The CDR3 coding sequence is TGCAGTGCTAGACGACACGCGAGCGGAAACACCATATATTTT. It codes for CSARRHASGNTIYF.